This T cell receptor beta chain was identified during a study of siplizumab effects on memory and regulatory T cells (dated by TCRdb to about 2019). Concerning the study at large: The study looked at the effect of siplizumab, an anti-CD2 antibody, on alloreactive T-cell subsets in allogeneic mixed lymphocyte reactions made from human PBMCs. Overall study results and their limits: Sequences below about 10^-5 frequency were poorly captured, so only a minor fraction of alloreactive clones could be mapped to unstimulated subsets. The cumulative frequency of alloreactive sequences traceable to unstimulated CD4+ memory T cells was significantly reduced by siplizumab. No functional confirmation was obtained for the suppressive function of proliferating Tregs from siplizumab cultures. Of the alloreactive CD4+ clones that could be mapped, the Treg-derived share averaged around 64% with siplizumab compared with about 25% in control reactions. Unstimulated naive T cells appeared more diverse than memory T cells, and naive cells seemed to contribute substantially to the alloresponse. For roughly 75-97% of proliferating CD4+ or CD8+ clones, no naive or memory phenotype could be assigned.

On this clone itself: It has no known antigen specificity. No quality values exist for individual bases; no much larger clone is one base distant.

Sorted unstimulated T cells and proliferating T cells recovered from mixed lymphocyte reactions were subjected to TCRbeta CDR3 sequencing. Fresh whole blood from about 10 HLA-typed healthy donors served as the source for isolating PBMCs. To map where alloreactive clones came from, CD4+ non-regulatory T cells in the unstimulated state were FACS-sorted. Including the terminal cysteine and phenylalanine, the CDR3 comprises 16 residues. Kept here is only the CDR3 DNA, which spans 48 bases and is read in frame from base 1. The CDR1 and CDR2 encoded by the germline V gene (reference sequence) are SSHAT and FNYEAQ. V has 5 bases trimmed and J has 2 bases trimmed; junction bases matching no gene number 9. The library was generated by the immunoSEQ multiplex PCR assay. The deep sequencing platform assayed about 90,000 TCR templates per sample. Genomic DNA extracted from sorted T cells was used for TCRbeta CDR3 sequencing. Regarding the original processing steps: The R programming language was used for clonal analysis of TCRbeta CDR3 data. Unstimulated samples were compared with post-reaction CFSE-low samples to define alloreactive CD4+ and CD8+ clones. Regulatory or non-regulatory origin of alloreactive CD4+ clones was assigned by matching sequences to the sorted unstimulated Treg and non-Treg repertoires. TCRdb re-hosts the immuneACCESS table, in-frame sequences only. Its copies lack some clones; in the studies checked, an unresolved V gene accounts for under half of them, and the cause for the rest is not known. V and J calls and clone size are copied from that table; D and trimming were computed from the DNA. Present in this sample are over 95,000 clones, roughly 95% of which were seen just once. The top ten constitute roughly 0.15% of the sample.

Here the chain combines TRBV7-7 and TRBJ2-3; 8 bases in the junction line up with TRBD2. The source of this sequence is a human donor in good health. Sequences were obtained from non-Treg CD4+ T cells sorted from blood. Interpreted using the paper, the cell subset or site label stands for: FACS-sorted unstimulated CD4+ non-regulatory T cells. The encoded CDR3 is CASSPTAGVPTDTQYF. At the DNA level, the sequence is TGTGCCAGCAGCCCGACAGCGGGAGTCCCCACAGATACGCAGTATTTT.